Listed below are T cell receptor beta chains from one sample, sequenced in a study of cytomegalovirus exposure and HLA in healthy donors. Some clones are missing from TCRdb's copy, which holds only in-frame ones; the method was immunoSEQ multiplex PCR. The sample holds around 98,000 clones, 87% seen once. Sequencing was performed on PBMCs. Receptors originate from a woman under 40 in good health and CMV-seronegative. CDR3s include the opening cysteine and the closing phenylalanine or tryptophan. A D gene is named only where the DNA matches it firmly. The size field is filled for only some rows; it gives once, few, many or a size class.

>.|TRBJ1-2|.|TRBV5-6
TGTGCCAGCGGAAGCTTGATACAGACAAGCCAGGGCTACACCTTC
CASGSLIQTSQGYTF
>.|TRBJ1-1|.|TRBV5-1
TGCGCCAGCAGCTCAGTCGAACAGGGTTGGCACACTGAAGCTTTCTTT
CASSSVEQGWHTEAFF
>.|TRBJ1-1|.|TRBV6-5
TGTGCCAGCAGGAGGATCGGCACTGAAGCTTTCTTT
CASRRIGTEAFF
>.|TRBJ1-2|.|TRBV20-1
TGCAGTGCTAGATTGGTTGGCGGCTACACCTTC
CSARLVGGYTF
>few|TRBJ1-1|.|TRBV9
TGTGCCAGCAGCGAGCGGGACATACTAAACACTGAAGCTTTCTTT
CASSERDILNTEAFF
>.|TRBJ2-1|.|TRBV4-1
TGCGCCAGCAGCCAGGGCCAGTTCAGGTCCTACAATGAGCAGTTCTTC
CASSQGQFRSYNEQFF
>once|TRBJ2-5|TRBD2|TRBV28
TGTGCCAGCAAGCGGGGGAAAGAGACCCAGTACTTC
CASKRGKETQYF
>.|TRBJ1-2|.|TRBV6-6
TGTGCCAGCAGTGCGTCCCCCCGGGGGGGTGGCTATGGCTACACCTTC
CASSASPRGGGYGYTF
>.|TRBJ2-3|.|TRBV9
TGTGCCAGCAGCGAATTTTCTCTGGCGGTCACAGATACGCAGTATTTT
CASSEFSLAVTDTQYF
>few|TRBJ1-1|.|TRBV5-1
TGCGCCAGCAGCTTGCGAGGGAACACTGAAGCTTTCTTT
CASSLRGNTEAFF
>.|TRBJ2-1|.|TRBV4-1
TGCGCCAGCAGCCAGCCCCGACATTTACAGGGCGCCAATGAGCAGTTCTTC
CASSQPRHLQGANEQFF
>.|TRBJ2-3|TRBD2|TRBV18
TGTGCCAGCTCACCCTACCGCACTAGCGGGGACACAGATACGCAGTATTTT
CASSPYRTSGDTDTQYF
>.|TRBJ2-7|TRBD2|TRBV28
TGTGCCACGCGGGAGCGATCCTACGAGCAGTACTTC
CATRERSYEQYF
>.|TRBJ2-3|TRBD2|TRBV2
TGTGCCAGCAGTATACAAGCGGGGAATACGCAGTATTTT
CASSIQAGNTQYF
>.|TRBJ2-7|.|TRBV19
TGTGCCAGTAGTACCACAGGGAACTCCTACGAGCAGTACTTC
CASSTTGNSYEQYF
>.|TRBJ2-3|TRBD1|TRBV5-4
TGTGCCAGCAGCTACGACAGGGCAACAGATACGCAGTATTTT
CASSYDRATDTQYF
>.|TRBJ2-2|.|TRBV5-1
TGCGCCAGCAGCCCTGGGACTCATTACACCGGGGAGCTGTTTTTT
CASSPGTHYTGELFF
>.|TRBJ2-2|.|TRBV5-1
TGCGCCAGCAGCCCTGATACCAGGGGATCCGGGGAGCTGTTTTTT
CASSPDTRGSGELFF
>.|TRBJ1-3|.|TRBV28
TGTGCCAGCAGTTCCCCCCTCCATCCCCTTGCGGGAAACACCATATATTTT
CASSSPLHPLAGNTIYF
>.|TRBJ1-3|.|TRBV7-9
TGTGCCAGCAGCTTTCCGGACACCATATATTTT
CASSFPDTIYF
>.|TRBJ1-5|.|TRBV20-1
TGCAGTGCTAGGGGAGGTCGGACCCAGCATTTT
CSARGGRTQHF
>.|TRBJ2-3|.|TRBV27
TGTGCCAGCAGCCAGGACGGGGGGCCCCCAGATACGCAGTATTTT
CASSQDGGPPDTQYF
>.|TRBJ1-1|.|TRBV5-6
TGTGCCAGCACCCTGGGGGGACTGAACACTGAAGCTTTCTTT
CASTLGGLNTEAFF
>few|TRBJ1-2|TRBD1|TRBV7-3
TGTGCCAGCAGTTTCGGGACAGGGTTGGGCTACACCTTC
CASSFGTGLGYTF
>.|TRBJ2-5|.|TRBV2
TGTGCCAGCAGTAGGTCCAGGGTAACGGAGACCCAGTACTTC
CASSRSRVTETQYF
>few|TRBJ2-5|TRBD1|TRBV2
TGTGCCAGCAGTGAAGCCCTTGACAGGGGTGAGACCCAGTACTTC
CASSEALDRGETQYF
>.|TRBJ2-4|.|TRBV6-1
TGTGCCAGCAGTGAGGTCGCAGGAGGGGCGGTACTAGCCAAAAACATTCAGTACTTC
CASSEVAGGAVLAKNIQYF
>.|TRBJ2-3|.|TRBV6-5
TGTGCCAGCAGTTACTCTCGAGGGAATACGCAGTATTTT
CASSYSRGNTQYF
>.|TRBJ2-3|.|TRBV4-1
TGCGCCAGCAGCCAAAAAGGACAACCTGGGACAGATACGCAGTATTTT
CASSQKGQPGTDTQYF
>.|TRBJ1-1|TRBD1|TRBV18
TGTGCCAGCTCACCTACTTACAGGGGGGGCACTGAAGCTTTCTTT
CASSPTYRGGTEAFF
>.|TRBJ1-3|.|TRBV6-5
TGTGCCAGGAGTCTTCCTGGAAAAGGGGTAGGCACCATATATTTT
CARSLPGKGVGTIYF
>few|TRBJ1-2|TRBD1|TRBV10-3
TGTGCCATCAGTGCACCGGGACAGGGGGCCAATGGCTACACCTTC
CAISAPGQGANGYTF
>.|TRBJ1-5|TRBD1|TRBV6-1
TGTGCCAGCAGGGACAGGGGCGGGGGTCAGCCCCAGCATTTT
CASRDRGGGQPQHF
>.|TRBJ2-1|.|TRBV11-3
TGTGCCAGCAGCTCCACGCGTCTCAATGAGCAGTTCTTC
CASSSTRLNEQFF
>.|TRBJ2-7|TRBD2|TRBV5-1
TGCGCCAGCAGCGGAAGACTAGCGAAACGGTCTGACGAGCAGTACTTC
CASSGRLAKRSDEQYF
>.|TRBJ1-3|.|TRBV29-1
TGCAGCGTTGAGATGTGGGGCAGGGGTCCCTCTGGAAACACCATATATTTT
CSVEMWGRGPSGNTIYF
>.|TRBJ1-1|.|TRBV11-3
TGTGCCAGCAGCCCCCGACAGAACACTGAAGCTTTCTTT
CASSPRQNTEAFF
>.|TRBJ2-6|TRBD2|TRBV28
TGTGCCAGCAGTTTGTCCAGGACTAGCGCTGGGGCCAACGTCCTGACTTTC
CASSLSRTSAGANVLTF
>.|TRBJ2-7|TRBD1|TRBV7-8
TGTGCCAGCAGCTTAGCAAGGACAGGGGTTTACGAGCAGTACTTC
CASSLARTGVYEQYF
>.|TRBJ2-7|TRBD1|TRBV18
TGTGCCAGCTCACGTGACAGGGCGTCCTACGAGCAGTACTTC
CASSRDRASYEQYF
>.|TRBJ2-6|TRBD1|TRBV14
TGTGCCAGCAGCCACCGACAGGGGAACAGTGGGGCCAACGTCCTGACTTTC
CASSHRQGNSGANVLTF
>.|TRBJ2-7|TRBD1|TRBV10-2
TGCGCCAGCGGGGACCCGGGACAGATGAAATCCTACGAGCAGTACTTC
CASGDPGQMKSYEQYF
>.|TRBJ1-4|TRBD1|TRBV5-1
TGCGCCAGCGGACAGGGGGCCGGGGATGAAAAACTGTTTTTT
CASGQGAGDEKLFF
>.|TRBJ2-3|TRBD2|TRBV9
TGTGCCAGCAGCGCCCCATCTCTAACAAAGCGGGAGTCTAGCACAGATACGCAGTATTTT
CASSAPSLTKRESSTDTQYF
>.|TRBJ2-3|.|TRBV4-2
TGTGCCAGCAGCCAAGAGGCGGGAACCACTTGGATGGATACGCAGTATTTT
CASSQEAGTTWMDTQYF